The next 9 T cell receptor beta chains were all read from a single sample in a study of T-cell memory formation after mild COVID-19 (dated by TCRdb to the early 2020s). Libraries were prepared through 5' RACE. Sequenced using an Illumina NovaSeq 6000. The raw public data were reprocessed by TCRdb itself: fastp quality trimming at Q25, MiXCR clonotype calling, in-frame beta chains only. Each record represents a unique CDR3 protein, reported with the most common genes and DNA among its rows. For this sample there are roughly 310,000 distinct CDR3 sequences; 15% appear just once. The ten largest clones add up to around 24% of the sample. Sequenced: PBMCs or a T cell subset sorted from them (not recorded which). These receptors came from a man younger than 35 who had mild COVID-19 (a few samples of this study predate the infection). The sample titles of this study are shuffled in the database, so cell type and time point are left out; the donor was told from shared clones.

This clonotype was picked up many times. CDR3 nucleotide sequence: TGCAGCGTCAGGACAGATAACACCGGGGAGCTGTTTTTT. Amino acids: CSVRTDNTGELFF. The chain links TRBV29-1 to TRBJ2-2; a weak D match, TRBD1 (6 bases). Germline CDR1 reads SQVTM; CDR2 reads ANQGSEA. CDR3 length: 13 residues. The V end lost 6 bases, the J end lost 2 bases, and 10 bases lay between the germline ends.

CDR3 sequence (DNA): TGTGCCAGCAGTTCCAGGGCTGGGGAAAAACTGTTTTTT. Protein product: CASSSRAGEKLFF. The chain employs TRBV6-6 and TRBJ1-4; a possible D gene is TRBD1 (5 bases). Germline V gives CDR1 MNHNY, CDR2 SVGAGI (reference sequence). V shed 4 bases and J shed 8 bases, with 11 bases lying between them. CDR3 length: 13 amino acids.

In nucleotides, the CDR3 is TGTGCCAGCAGTTTAGCGCGGACAGCATACTCCTACGAGCAGTACTTC. Translation: CASSLARTAYSYEQYF. This chain joins TRBV12-3 or TRBV12-4 and TRBJ2-7, with D possibly matching TRBD1 (6 bases). The CDR3 has 16 amino acids. Trimming took 0 bases from V and 0 from J, leaving 12 bases between them.

Many counts were recorded for this clonotype. V is TRBV5-4 and J is TRBJ2-1; D is unclear. Between the trimmed V and J ends, which lost 4 bases and 8 bases, there was a span of 19 bases. CDR3 length equals 15 residues. The germline V gene has CDR1 SGHNT and CDR2 YYREEE (reference sequence). In DNA form, the CDR3 reads TGTGCCAGCAGCCGGGCCTCGGTAGGTGGCGATGAGCAGTTCTTC. Its translation: CASSRASVGGDEQFF.

This clonotype was detected many times. The CDR3 bases are TGTGCCAGCAGCTTGCAGGGGACCACAGATACGCAGTATTTT. Translation gives CASSLQGTTDTQYF. This sequence joins TRBV7-2 and TRBJ2-3; perhaps TRBD1 as D (6 bases). Germline values: CDR1 SGHTA, CDR2 FQGNSA. Trimming took 3 bases from V and 2 from J, leaving 9 bases between them. The CDR3 runs to 14 residues.

This clonotype was seen only a few times. V and J are TRBV4-1 and TRBJ1-3; D gene uncertain. Germline lookup yields CDR1 MGHRA and CDR2 YSYEKL. The CDR3 runs to 13 residues. The V and J ends lost 1 base and 3 bases respectively, with 4 bases between them. For the CDR3, the DNA is TGCGCCAGCAGCCAAGCCGTTGGAAACACCATATATTTT. It specifies CASSQAVGNTIYF.

This clonotype was recorded a few times. The V call is TRBV6-6, the J call TRBJ1-2; 9 bases line up with TRBD1. V shed 0 bases, J shed 8 bases, and the junction held 10 bases outside the gene matches. The CDR3 is 16 residues long. From germline, CDR1 is MNHNY and CDR2 SVGAGI (reference sequence). CDR3 sequence: CASSYSMIQGAEGYTF. For the CDR3, the DNA is TGTGCCAGCAGTTACTCGATGATACAGGGGGCGGAAGGCTACACCTTC.

The J gene is TRBJ2-1, the V gene TRBV6-5; 9 bases match TRBD1. The CDR3 runs to 16 residues. Per the germline V gene, CDR1 is MNHEY and CDR2 is SVGAGI. With V trimmed by 0 bases and J by 3 bases, 3 bases remained unmatched. The DNA for the CDR3 is TGTGCCAGCAGTTACTCCAGGGACAGGGTCTACAATGAGCAGTTCTTC. It encodes CASSYSRDRVYNEQFF.

The CDR3 is CASSGFPTYEQYV. The CDR3, as DNA: TGTGCCAGCAGTGGATTCCCCACCTACGAGCAGTACGTC. The chain combines TRBV6-1 with TRBJ2-7; no reliable D call. This CDR3 contains 13 residues. Germline CDR1 MNHNS, CDR2 SASEGT. Deletions cut 4 bases from V and 2 bases from J, with 9 bases between.